The rows below give T cell receptor beta chains drawn from one sample of a study of cytomegalovirus exposure and HLA in healthy donors. Profiling relied on immunoSEQ multiplex PCR, and the TCRdb table lists in-frame clones only, not all of them. The sample has around 130,000 clones; approximately 80% are singletons. Material: PBMCs. Source of these receptors: a young woman in good health and CMV-seronegative. CDR3s include the opening cysteine and the closing phenylalanine or tryptophan. A D gene is named only where the DNA matches it firmly. The listing skips clone size in some rows; elsewhere it reads once, few, many or a size class.

clone size	V gene	D gene	J gene	CDR3 protein	CDR3 DNA
-	TRBV4-1	TRBD1	TRBJ2-7	CASSTGTAYEQYF	TGCGCCAGCAGCACAGGGACAGCCTACGAGCAGTACTTC
few	TRBV19	TRBD1	TRBJ2-1	CASSIAQGDEQFF	TGTGCCAGTAGTATAGCACAGGGGGATGAGCAGTTCTTC
-	TRBV7-2	-	TRBJ1-1	CASSSSGGTEAFF	TGTGCCAGCAGCTCGTCAGGTGGCACTGAAGCTTTCTTT
once	TRBV6-6	-	TRBJ2-7	CASSPPNEQYF	TGTGCCAGCAGTCCCCCCAACGAGCAGTACTTC
-	TRBV4-2	-	TRBJ2-2	CASSQARGLNTGELFF	TGTGCCAGCAGCCAAGCCCGGGGACTTAACACCGGGGAGCTGTTTTTT
-	TRBV7-2	TRBD2	TRBJ2-3	CASSTQAGSTDTQYF	TGTGCCAGCAGCACCCAAGCGGGGAGCACAGATACGCAGTATTTT
few	TRBV5-1	-	TRBJ2-3	CASSLGQGGDTQYF	TGCGCCAGCAGCCTCGGACAGGGAGGGGATACGCAGTATTTT
few	TRBV2	TRBD2	TRBJ2-5	CASSEGLAGGPQETQYF	TGTGCCAGCAGTGAGGGTCTAGCGGGAGGGCCCCAAGAGACCCAGTACTTC
-	TRBV5-1	TRBD2	TRBJ2-1	CASSFTALSGTNEQFF	TGCGCCAGCAGCTTCACGGCCTTAAGCGGGACCAATGAGCAGTTCTTC
medium-sized	TRBV19	-	TRBJ2-7	CASSPGGGYEQYF	TGTGCCAGTAGCCCAGGGGGAGGCTACGAGCAGTACTTC
-	TRBV27	-	TRBJ1-1	CASIHSPGSYTEAFF	TGTGCCAGTATTCATTCTCCGGGATCTTACACTGAAGCTTTCTTT
-	TRBV5-1	-	TRBJ2-1	CASSLGHVPEQFF	TGCGCCAGCAGCCTGGGACACGTGCCTGAGCAGTTCTTC
-	TRBV20-1	-	TRBJ1-1	CSASLNTEAFF	TGCAGTGCTAGCCTTAACACTGAAGCTTTCTTT
-	TRBV29-1	-	TRBJ1-2	CSASQGAYGYTF	TGCAGCGCCAGCCAGGGTGCCTATGGCTACACCTTC
-	TRBV2	-	TRBJ1-1	CASSGTGPSEAFF	TGTGCCAGCAGTGGAACAGGGCCCAGTGAAGCTTTCTTT
-	TRBV5-1	TRBD2	TRBJ2-7	CASSVLADYEQYF	TGCGCCAGCAGTGTACTAGCGGACTACGAGCAGTACTTC
-	TRBV28	TRBD1	TRBJ2-7	CASHRDSNSYEQYF	TGTGCCAGTCACCGGGACAGCAATTCCTACGAGCAGTACTTC